This entry describes one TCR beta chain. Its antigen remains unidentified. These data belong to a study of T cell responses to AZD1222 COVID-19 vaccine. Study-wide context: Pooled together were second doses at about 4 or about 12 weeks.

Broader study findings: Spike-specific TCR repertoires showed rising breadth and depth after two AZD1222 doses. Repertoires in all cases were sampled only once the peak T cell response had passed. The number of AZD1222 recipients seropositive at baseline was only five or six.

CDR3 length: 15 residues. The V segment lost 3 bases and the J segment 1 base; nucleotides outside the gene matches: 2. CDR1 MNHNS and CDR2 SASEGT come from the germline V gene. TCRdb's table, derived via immunoSEQ multiplex PCR, lists solely in-frame clones and lacks some. The sample lists around 100,000 clones, 91% seen once, with about 50% in the top ten. The clonotype comes from an adult in good health. The specimen was peripheral blood, collected on day 0 of AZD1222 vaccination. This sequence joins TRBV6-1 and TRBJ2-7, with 11 bases identical to TRBD1. As DNA, the CDR3 is TGTGCCAGCAGTGAGGGACAGGGGGTTTCCTACGAGCAGTACTTC. It yields the protein CASSEGQGVSYEQYF.